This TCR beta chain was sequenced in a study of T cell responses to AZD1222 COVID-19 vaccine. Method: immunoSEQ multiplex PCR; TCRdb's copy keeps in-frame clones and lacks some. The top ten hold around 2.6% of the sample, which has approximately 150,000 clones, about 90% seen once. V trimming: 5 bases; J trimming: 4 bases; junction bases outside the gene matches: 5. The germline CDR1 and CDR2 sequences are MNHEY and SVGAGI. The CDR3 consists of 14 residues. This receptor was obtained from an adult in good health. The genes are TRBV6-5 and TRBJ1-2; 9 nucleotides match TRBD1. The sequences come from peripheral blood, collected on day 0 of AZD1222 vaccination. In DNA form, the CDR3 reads TGTGCCAGCAGTCCCAGACAGGGGGGCTATGGCTACACCTTC. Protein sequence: CASSPRQGGYGYTF.